This entry features one T cell receptor (beta chain) sequence. Its antigen is as yet unknown. The read terminates 3 residues before the CDR3 end, so the remaining end is supplied by the germline J gene. This sample is part of a study of T cells in women clearing cervical HPV infection. Some clones are missing from TCRdb's copy, which holds only in-frame ones; the method was immunoSEQ multiplex PCR. The sample table sets out tens of thousands of clones. Germline lookup yields CDR1 SGHTA and CDR2 FQGNSA. The CDR3 sequence is 11 residues long. Points from the study as a whole: Repertoire richness, not evenness, was significantly elevated in CIN3+ cases versus controls.

What was sequenced was blood buffy coat. This clonotype originated in a woman between 18 and 69 years old with a cervical HPV16 infection that either progressed to CIN3+ or cleared (not recorded which). This chain connects TRBV7-2 to TRBJ1-2; D is unresolved. Partial CDR3 DNA: TGTGCCAGCAGCTTATACAATGAC. It is translated as CASSLYND. The entire CDR3 sequence reads CASSLYNDYTF.